This entry lists 28 T cell receptor beta chains sequenced from one sample in a study of cytomegalovirus exposure and HLA in healthy donors. The primer mix had 60 Vbeta and 13 Jbeta primers. Method: immunoSEQ multiplex PCR; TCRdb's copy keeps in-frame clones and lacks some. The sample shows some 71,000 clones, about 73% of them seen only once. Sequencing was carried out using PBMCs. These receptors came from a woman aged 50 to 60 in good health and CMV-seropositive.

The gene calls are TRBV29-1 and TRBJ1-2; D gene ambiguous. CDR1 and CDR2 from the germline V gene are SQVTM and ANQGSEA. V was pared by 2 bases and J by 3 bases, with 13 bases between. CDR3 length: 14 amino acids. The CDR3 nucleotides are TGCAGCGTTGAATCCCGAAACAGCCACTATGGCTACACCTTC. Protein sequence: CSVESRNSHYGYTF.

This sequence joins TRBV5-1 and TRBJ2-4; 7 nucleotides match TRBD1. Germline CDR1 SGHRS, CDR2 YFSETQ. J was trimmed by 6 bases and V by 0 bases; bases with no gene match: 9. This CDR3 has 16 residues. The CDR3 nucleotides are TGCGCCAGCAGCTTGGGGGACAGTGGGTTTAGAAACATTCAGTACTTC. Translated, it gives CASSLGDSGFRNIQYF.

V gene TRBV6-1 combines with J gene TRBJ2-7, with TRBD1 matching 12 bases. J lost 7 bases, V lost 2 bases, and 12 bases had no gene match. The CDR3 length is 17 residues. CDR1 MNHNS and CDR2 SASEGT come from the germline V gene. DNA of the CDR3: TGTGCCAGCAGTGAATACGTTCTCGGGACAGGGGGCGGTGAGCAGTACTTC. This codes for CASSEYVLGTGGGEQYF.

This clone was seen only a few times. The gene calls are TRBV5-1 and TRBJ1-1; 8 nucleotides line up with TRBD1. Germline values: CDR1 SGHRS, CDR2 YFSETQ. Unmatched junction bases numbered 5, after V lost 3 bases and J lost 1 base. The CDR3 contains 15 residues. CDR3: CASSSLTGENTEAFF. CDR3 DNA sequence: TGCGCCAGCAGCTCACTGACAGGGGAGAACACTGAAGCTTTCTTT.

This chain joins TRBV10-3 and TRBJ1-5, with 10 bases fitting TRBD1. Per germline, CDR1 ENHRY and CDR2 SYGVKD. CDR3 length: 15 amino acids. V lost 6 bases, J lost 7 bases, and 9 bases stayed unmatched. CDR3 sequence: CAISGDRGGGQPQHF. The CDR3 DNA is TGTGCCATCAGCGGGGACAGGGGAGGAGGACAGCCCCAGCATTTT.

This chain joins TRBV4-2 and TRBJ1-2; 12 nucleotides align to TRBD1. The CDR3 has 15 residues. Trimming took 0 bases from V and 7 from J; bases not matched to a gene: 3. CDR1 and CDR2 from the germline V gene are LGHNA and YNFKEQ. Written as DNA, the CDR3 is TGTGCCAGCAGCCAAGAGGGACAGGGGGCTGGTGGCTACACCTTC. It yields the protein CASSQEGQGAGGYTF.

The J gene is TRBJ1-2, the V gene TRBV27; weak D call: TRBD1 (5 bases). Germline V gene sequence: CDR1 MNHEY, CDR2 SMNVEV (reference sequence). The CDR3 extends over 13 amino acids. Trimming removed 6 bases from V and 6 bases from J, with 14 bases in between. CDR3 sequence: CASSRRWGDGYTF. The CDR3 DNA follows: TGTGCCAGCAGCCGGCGTTGGGGGGATGGCTACACCTTC.

The rearrangement joins TRBV6-1 to TRBJ1-1, with D possibly being TRBD1 (5 bases). CDR3 length: 15 residues. Trimming took off 7 bases at V and 5 bases at J, with 20 bases between the two ends. CDR1 is MNHNS and CDR2 is SASEGT in the germline V gene. CDR3 protein: CASTLMQGGETEAFF. Here the CDR3 DNA reads TGTGCCAGCACCCTGATGCAGGGAGGAGAAACTGAAGCTTTCTTT.

This clone was recorded only once. J is TRBJ2-1 and V is TRBV5-4; D is undetermined. The CDR3 has 16 residues. Germline V gives CDR1 SGHNT, CDR2 YYREEE (reference sequence). Trimming left V 0 bases short and J 2 bases short, with 12 bases between. DNA of the CDR3: TGTGCCAGCAGCTTGGGAGCTTCTGATACCTACAATGAGCAGTTCTTC. This encodes CASSLGASDTYNEQFF.

Note on this clone: The sample contains more than one DNA sequence encoding this CDR3. V is TRBV28 and J is TRBJ2-3; D not resolved. The CDR3 sequence is 16 residues long. Deletions cut 6 bases from V and 0 bases from J, with 16 bases between. Germline V lookup: CDR1 MDHEN, CDR2 SYDVKM. CDR3 DNA: TGTGCCAGCAGGACTCCTAGTCCAATGAGCACAGATACGCAGTATTTT. Its protein is CASRTPSPMSTDTQYF.

The chain couples TRBV19 to TRBJ2-7; the D gene is possibly TRBD2 (5 bases). The V end was cut by 6 bases, the J end by 4 bases, with 10 bases between. The CDR3 has 12 residues. Germline loops: CDR1 LNHDA, CDR2 SQIVND (reference sequence). The CDR3 DNA reads as TGTGCCAGTAGCGGGGAGCTGTACGAGCAGTACTTC. Amino acids: CASSGELYEQYF.

The CDR3 spells CASSLVQWDTQYF. The CDR3 DNA follows: TGTGCCAGCAGTTTAGTTCAGTGGGATACGCAGTATTTT. The rearrangement uses TRBV27 and TRBJ2-3, with D unresolved. CDR1 is MNHEY, CDR2 SMNVEV, per germline (reference sequence). V lost 2 bases and J lost 6, with 9 bases in between. This CDR3 is built from 13 residues.

This sequence joins TRBV28 and TRBJ1-1, with D perhaps matching TRBD1 (6 bases). Germline V gene sequence: CDR1 MDHEN, CDR2 SYDVKM. Trimming left V 3 bases short and J 0 bases short, with 14 bases between. The CDR3 covers 16 residues. The CDR3 is CASSFIGGRVNTEAFF. CDR3 bases: TGTGCCAGCAGTTTTATAGGGGGTAGGGTGAACACTGAAGCTTTCTTT.

J is TRBJ2-5 and V is TRBV5-1; D possibly corresponds to TRBD1 (5 bases). The V end was cut by 0 bases, the J end by 1 base, with 13 bases between. Germline V CDR1 and CDR2: SGHRS, YFSETQ. This CDR3 is 16 amino acids long. In DNA form, the CDR3 reads TGCGCCAGCAGCTTGGCCTCGTTAGGGGCCCAAGAGACCCAGTACTTC. Amino acid sequence: CASSLASLGAQETQYF.

This clone occurred a few times. This chain links TRBV9 with TRBJ2-1, with 8 bases fitting TRBD2. The CDR3 sequence is 14 residues long. The J segment lost 8 bases and the V segment lost 0 bases, leaving 4 bases of the junction unmatched. CDR1 SGDLS and CDR2 YYNGEE come from the germline V gene. The CDR3: CASSVAGGGDEQFF. The CDR3 nucleotides read TGTGCCAGCAGCGTAGCGGGAGGGGGGGATGAGCAGTTCTTC.

This clone has only one observation. This sequence joins TRBV11-3 and TRBJ2-1; 12 nucleotides align to TRBD2. CDR3 size: 17 residues. J gave up 8 bases and V 1 base, and 9 bases lay outside the gene matches. Germline V lookup: CDR1 SGHNT, CDR2 YENEEA. CDR3 amino acids: CASSLGTTSGSQDEQFF. The CDR3 region has the DNA TGTGCCAGCAGCTTAGGCACGACTAGCGGGAGTCAGGATGAGCAGTTCTTC.

This chain links TRBV10-2 with TRBJ1-1; 7 bases are a match to TRBD1. The CDR3 runs to 15 residues. The germline gives CDR1 WSHSY, CDR2 SAAADI. Unmatched junction bases numbered 7, after V lost 3 bases and J lost 3 bases. This chain's CDR3 is CASSDMTGWDTEAFF. CDR3 coding DNA: TGCGCCAGCAGTGACATGACAGGGTGGGACACTGAAGCTTTCTTT.

The chain couples TRBV6-6 to TRBJ2-7; D may be TRBD2 (5 bases). CDR3 length: 13 amino acids. Germline CDR1 reads MNHNY; CDR2 reads SVGAGI (reference sequence). The V end was cut by 2 bases, the J end by 9 bases, with 14 bases between. The CDR3 DNA reads TGTGCCAGCAGTTACAGTGAGGAGGTCTGGCAGTACTTC. This sequence encodes CASSYSEEVWQYF.

This sequence joins TRBV6-1 and TRBJ2-5; 10 bases fit TRBD2. With 3 bases clipped from V and 5 bases from J, the junction kept 12 bases outside the gene matches. Germline V lookup: CDR1 MNHNS, CDR2 SASEGT. This CDR3 region has 17 residues. CDR3 DNA: TGTGCCAGCAGTGAGGTTCTAGCGGGAGTCCGGGGGGAGACCCAGTACTTC. This encodes CASSEVLAGVRGETQYF.

The chain joins TRBV10-1 to TRBJ2-3; 9 nucleotides line up with TRBD2. Germline loops: CDR1 WNHNN, CDR2 SYGVQD (reference sequence). Losses at the gene ends were 4 bases for V and 1 base for J; bases not matched to a gene: 3. The CDR3 runs to 15 residues. Here the CDR3 reads CASSAASGGTDTQYF. CDR3 in DNA: TGCGCCAGCAGTGCGGCTAGCGGGGGCACAGATACGCAGTATTTT.

The J gene is TRBJ2-7, the V gene TRBV30, with TRBD2 as a possible D gene (5 bases). Per the germline V gene, CDR1 is GTSNPN and CDR2 is SVGIG (reference sequence). The CDR3 is 13 amino acids. V was clipped by 2 bases and J by 1 base, with 9 bases between them. DNA for the CDR3: TGTGCCTGGAGTAGAGGGATTTCCTACGAGCAGTACTTC. Translating it yields CAWSRGISYEQYF. The entire variable domain, with the rest obtained from reference TRBV30 and TRBJ2-7, is as follows: SQTIHQWPATLVQPVGSPLSLECTVEGTSNPNLYWYRQAAGRGLQLLFYSVGIGQISSEVPQNLSASRPQDRQFILSSKKLLLSDSGFYLCAWSRGISYEQYFGPGTRLTVT.

This clone was counted a single time. The V call is TRBV7-2, the J call TRBJ1-3; unclear D gene. From germline, CDR1 is SGHTA and CDR2 FQGNSA. CDR3 length equals 16 residues. V gave up 5 bases and J gave up 2 bases, with 16 bases separating them. CDR3 in amino acids: CASSLAGLVPGNTIYF. CDR3 coding DNA: TGTGCCAGCAGCCTGGCGGGCCTCGTGCCTGGAAACACCATATATTTT.

About this clone itself: At the DNA level, this CDR3 is encoded by other sequences in the same sample as well. This sequence joins TRBV18 and TRBJ2-5; D is unresolved. Germline CDR1 is KGHSH and CDR2 is LQKENI. This CDR3 is built from 12 residues. Trimming took off 6 bases at V and 2 bases at J, with 7 bases between the two ends. The CDR3 bases are TGTGCCAGCTCCCCAGCGCAAGAGACCCAGTACTTC. Translated, it gives CASSPAQETQYF.

The V call is TRBV6-5, the J call TRBJ1-6; D gene ambiguous. Germline V gene data show CDR1 as MNHEY and CDR2 as SVGAGI. Trimming removed 0 bases at V and 7 bases at J, with 10 bases between. There are 15 residues in the CDR3. The CDR3 sequence: CASSYSTGSNSPLHF. Here the CDR3 DNA reads TGTGCCAGCAGTTACTCGACTGGATCCAATTCACCCCTCCACTTT.

The CDR3 loop is CASSLVGDSQETQYF. The CDR3 coding sequence is TGTGCCAGCAGCTTGGTTGGGGACAGCCAAGAGACCCAGTACTTC. The chain joins TRBV5-4 to TRBJ2-5; 7 nucleotides match TRBD1. Germline lookup yields CDR1 SGHNT and CDR2 YYREEE (reference sequence). The CDR3 is 15 residues long. Losses at the gene ends were 0 bases for V and 1 base for J; bases not matched to a gene: 3.

The rearrangement joins TRBV15 to TRBJ2-1; no firm D call. Germline assignment: CDR1 LNHNV and CDR2 YYDKDF (reference sequence). V shed 6 bases and J shed 4 bases, with 22 bases lying between them. The CDR3 runs to 17 residues. CDR3 sequence: CATSGLNEWRGYNEQFF. For the CDR3, the DNA is TGTGCCACCAGTGGGTTAAATGAGTGGCGCGGATACAATGAGCAGTTCTTC.

The CDR3 region is CASSPGQGAGNQPQHF. The CDR3 nucleotides read TGTGCCAGCAGTCCCGGACAGGGGGCGGGTAATCAGCCCCAGCATTTT. The gene calls are TRBV28 and TRBJ1-5; TRBD1 matches 11 bases. The V segment lost 5 bases and the J segment 4 bases; nucleotides outside the gene matches: 7. The CDR3 consists of 16 residues. CDR1 MDHEN and CDR2 SYDVKM come from the germline V gene.

The chain joins TRBV5-1 to TRBJ2-5; D not resolved. CDR1 is SGHRS and CDR2 is YFSETQ in the germline V gene. V lost 5 bases to trimming and J lost 5 bases, with 7 bases between them. The CDR3 extends over 11 amino acids. As DNA, the CDR3 is TGCGCCAGCAGGATGGAGGAGACCCAGTACTTC. Residues: CASRMEETQYF.